The 12 T cell receptor beta chains listed next were all sequenced from one sample in a study of breast tumors, draining lymph nodes, adjacent tissues. Axillary draining lymph nodes of breast cancer patients supplied the node samples. TCRdb reanalysed the multiplex PCR reads using MiXCR and keeps one entry per CDR3 protein. The data show approximately 130,000 distinct CDR3 sequences, less than 25% seen once. The sample was axillary lymph node tissue. The receptors derive from a female donor with breast cancer. Some clones in this sample may be carry-over from other donors' samples.

In regard to this clonotype: The missing conserved phenylalanine or tryptophan at the end of this CDR3 makes a read error likely. This chain links TRBV6-5 with TRBJ2-7; D uncertain. The V gene's germline CDR1 is MNHEY and CDR2 SVGAGI. The CDR3 has 12 amino acids. Trimming left V 4 bases short and J 9 bases short, with 13 bases between. The CDR3 DNA follows: TGTGCCAGCAGTTCGAGCCATGACGGGCAGTACCTC. Protein: CASSSSHDGQYL.

This clonotype was found many times. The chain joins TRBV20-1 to TRBJ1-5; 8 nucleotides align to TRBD1. This CDR3 spans 15 amino acids. The germline gives CDR1 DFQATT, CDR2 SNEGSKA (reference sequence). Germline trimming cut 6 bases from V and 2 bases from J; bases unmatched to any gene: 9. The CDR3 bases are TGCAGTGCCAACTCCGGGACAGGCCGCAATCAGCCCCAGCATTTT. Translating it yields CSANSGTGRNQPQHF.

This chain links TRBV6-1 with TRBJ2-1; a weak D match, TRBD1 (5 bases). Looked up from germline, CDR1 is MNHNS and CDR2 is SASEGT. V lost 7 bases and J lost 7, with 8 bases in between. This CDR3 has 11 amino acids. The CDR3 spells CASTPGNEQFF. CDR3 nucleotides: TGTGCCAGCACTCCAGGGAATGAGCAGTTCTTC.

This clonotype occurred many times. The rearrangement uses TRBV14 and TRBJ2-7; D possibly uses TRBD1 or TRBD2 (5 bases each). In germline, CDR1 is SGHDN, CDR2 FVKESK. Trimming cost V 2 bases and J 6 bases, with 17 bases left between them. The CDR3 has 15 amino acids. CDR3 amino acids: CASSQYVGAHSEQYF. CDR3 DNA sequence: TGTGCCAGCAGCCAATATGTCGGGGCACACAGCGAGCAGTACTTC.

Only a few counts were recorded for this clonotype. This chain links TRBV10-3 with TRBJ2-5; the D gene is possibly TRBD2 (6 bases). The germline V gene has CDR1 ENHRY and CDR2 SYGVKD. Trimming took 10 bases from V and 5 from J, leaving 14 bases between them. The CDR3 covers 12 residues. This CDR3 reads CATRREEETQYF. The CDR3 nucleotides read TGTGCCACGAGGAGGGAGGAGGAGACCCAGTACTTC.

This clonotype was detected many times. The V call is TRBV7-9, the J call TRBJ2-2, with D perhaps being TRBD1 or TRBD2 (5 bases each). The CDR3 is made up of 15 amino acids. Germline V gene data show CDR1 as SEHNR and CDR2 as FQNEAQ (reference sequence). V was shortened by 3 bases and J by 0 bases, with 8 bases between the two germline ends. CDR3 amino acids: CASSLGTPNTGELFF. CDR3 nucleotide sequence: TGTGCCAGCAGCTTGGGGACGCCGAACACCGGGGAGCTGTTTTTT.

This clonotype was seen ten or more times. The V call is TRBV11-2, the J call TRBJ2-3; a possible D gene is TRBD2 (6 bases). Germline V CDR1 and CDR2: SGHAT, FQNNGV. The CDR3 is 16 amino acids. The V end lost 0 bases, the J end lost 5 bases, and 15 bases lay between the germline ends. This CDR3 is CASSLDLPRERDTQYF. For the CDR3, the DNA is TGTGCCAGCAGCTTAGATCTTCCGCGGGAACGAGATACGCAGTATTTT.

This clonotype has at least ten counts. This chain links TRBV18 with TRBJ2-7; 9 bases fit TRBD1. The CDR3 sequence is 14 residues long. Trimming took 3 bases from V and 3 from J; bases not matched to a gene: 3. Germline V lookup: CDR1 KGHSH, CDR2 LQKENI. The CDR3 sequence is CASSPDRGGYEQYF. For the CDR3, the DNA is TGTGCCAGCTCACCCGACAGGGGGGGCTACGAGCAGTACTTC.

This clonotype occurred many times. The CDR3 DNA sequence: TGTGCCACCAGAGTACCAGTGGGCAATGAGCAGTTCTTC. Translated: CATRVPVGNEQFF. The V and J genes are TRBV24-1 and TRBJ2-1; D gene unclear. V lost 7 bases and J 6 bases, leaving 12 bases between the germline ends. The CDR3 consists of 13 residues. Germline V gene sequence: CDR1 KGHDR, CDR2 SFDVKD.

Comments on this clonotype: A junction boundary mismatches the germline segment, possibly from a read error. The chain recombines TRBV10-3 with TRBJ1-3; TRBD1 is a possible D gene (5 bases). Germline V gene lookup returns CDR1 ENHRY and CDR2 SYGVKD. The CDR3 covers 16 residues. CDR3 sequence (DNA): TGTGCCGTCAGTGAGTCACTATTGGGGGCTGGAAACACCATATATTTT. This codes for CAVSESLLGAGNTIYF.

This clonotype was found a few times. V is TRBV27 and J is TRBJ1-3, with D possibly being TRBD1 (6 bases). CDR3 length: 15 amino acids. Per germline, CDR1 MNHEY and CDR2 SMNVEV (reference sequence). The germline V and J ends were trimmed by 5 bases and 2 bases, with 13 bases remaining between them. The CDR3 protein is CASSGGIGPGNTIYF. Written as DNA, the CDR3 is TGTGCCAGCAGTGGGGGCATTGGACCTGGAAACACCATATATTTT.

The CDR3 region is CASSPPSTNEKLFF. The CDR3 region has the DNA TGTGCCAGCAGTCCACCGTCAACTAATGAAAAACTGTTTTTT. V is TRBV6-2 or TRBV6-3 and J is TRBJ1-4; D uncertain. The V end was cut by 5 bases, the J end by 0 bases, with 7 bases between. Germline CDR1 is MNHEY and CDR2 is SVGEGT. The CDR3 has 14 amino acids.